This T cell receptor (beta chain) was retrieved from a study of control samples from healthy donors and cancer patients. Profiled with immunoSEQ multiplex PCR; TCRdb holds only in-frame clones, not every one. The data hold some 140,000 clones, with 89% observed a single time. J was trimmed by 10 bases and V by 8 bases; bases with no gene match: 12. Germline lookup yields CDR1 SNHLY and CDR2 FYNNEI. The CDR3 extends over 16 amino acids. The clonotype originates from a man between 45 and 60 years old with head and neck cancer. The source material was PBMCs. V and J are TRBV2 and TRBJ2-2; 14 bases map to TRBD2. The CDR3 spells CASSIGGLAGAEELFF. The DNA of the CDR3 is TGTGCCAGCTCAATTGGGGGACTAGCGGGGGCCGAGGAGCTGTTTTTT.